Listed here are 7 T cell receptor beta chains from one sample, sequenced in a study of STAT3 mutations in large granular lymphocyte leukemia. Study-wide results and limits: Every T-LGLL patient had at least one immunodominant TCRbeta clonotype.

These receptors have no known antigen. The assay was immunoSEQ multiplex PCR, and TCRdb's table has in-frame clones only and misses some. The table has over 30,000 clones, approximately 83% seen once. The sample comprised peripheral blood mononuclear cells. Receptors were obtained from a man between 60 and 75 years old with T-cell large granular lymphocyte leukemia. Some clones in this sample may be carry-over from other donors' samples.

The rearrangement joins TRBV7-6 to TRBJ2-7; 14 nucleotides match TRBD2. This CDR3 is 16 amino acids long. With 1 base clipped from V and 8 bases from J, the junction kept 7 bases outside the gene matches. Germline-derived CDR1 and CDR2 are SGHVS and FNYEAQ. This chain's CDR3 is CASSLGRGTSGSKQYF. As DNA, the CDR3 is TGTGCCAGCAGCTTAGGGAGGGGGACTAGCGGGAGCAAGCAGTACTTC.

The chain employs TRBV4-1 and TRBJ1-5; D call uncertain. CDR1 is MGHRA, CDR2 YSYEKL, per germline. The CDR3 loop spans 15 amino acids. V dropped 0 bases and J dropped 5 bases, with 11 bases sitting between them. The CDR3 reads CASSQDGIGYQPQHF. CDR3 in DNA: TGCGCCAGCAGCCAAGATGGGATAGGGTATCAGCCCCAGCATTTT.

J is TRBJ2-7 and V is TRBV5-4; 7 positions agree with TRBD2. Losses at the gene ends were 5 bases for V and 1 base for J; bases not matched to a gene: 6. CDR1 and CDR2 from the germline V gene are SGHNT and YYREEE (reference sequence). The CDR3 totals 14 residues. The CDR3 protein is CASRGEGQSYEQYF. CDR3 in DNA: TGTGCCAGCAGAGGGGAGGGCCAATCCTACGAGCAGTACTTC.

The genes are TRBV10-3 and TRBJ2-7, with TRBD1 matching over 7 bases. The ends lost 4 bases at V and 6 bases at J; junction bases unmatched: 6. Germline values: CDR1 ENHRY, CDR2 SYGVKD. This CDR3 has 13 amino acids. CDR3 residues: CAISGQGLVEQYF. CDR3 coding DNA: TGTGCCATCAGTGGACAGGGTTTGGTCGAGCAGTACTTC.

This clone was picked up a small number of times. The chain has TRBV10-3 and TRBJ2-7, with a possible D match to TRBD1 (6 bases). Trimming shortened V by 3 bases and J by 1 base, and 10 bases separated the two germline ends. The CDR3 runs 14 residues. In germline, CDR1 is ENHRY, CDR2 SYGVKD. The CDR3 DNA is TGTGCCATCAGTGAAGGGACATCGTCCTACGAGCAGTACTTC. This encodes CAISEGTSSYEQYF.

V gene TRBV12-5 combines with J gene TRBJ1-6, with TRBD1 identical over 7 bases. Germline V CDR1 and CDR2: LGHNT, FRNRAP. V was clipped by 3 bases and J by 9 bases; unmatched bases: 8. This CDR3 contains 15 residues. As DNA, the CDR3 is TGTGCTAGTGGTTTTGGTTCGCAGGGGGGTTCACCCCTCCACTTT. It specifies CASGFGSQGGSPLHF.

This sequence joins TRBV25-1 and TRBJ2-1, with D perhaps TRBD2 (5 bases). V was trimmed by 2 bases and J by 5 bases, leaving 13 bases between them. In germline, CDR1 is MGHDK, CDR2 SYGVNS. This CDR3 has 15 amino acids. The CDR3 DNA sequence: TGTGCCAGCAGTGAAGAGGGCCGGCCGGACAATGAGCAGTTCTTC. This codes for CASSEEGRPDNEQFF.